Shown below are 26 T cell receptor beta chains from a single sample sequenced in a study of CD8+CD57+ T cells in acquired aplastic anemia. It was genomic DNA that served as the template for profiling TCR beta VDJ and CDR3. TCRdb passed the reads through MiXCR, listing each CDR3 protein once. The sample includes approximately 170,000 distinct CDR3 sequences, around 60% seen only once; the top ten take 45%. The material sequenced was sorted CD4+, CD8+, or CD8+CD57+ T cells (not recorded which) from PBMCs. The receptors come from a human donor in good health.

J is TRBJ1-6 and V is TRBV20-1; D is undetermined. This CDR3 is 14 amino acids long. Germline CDR1 and CDR2: DFQATT and SNEGSKA (reference sequence). Trimming pared 6 bases from V and 2 bases from J, leaving 11 bases between. CDR3 in DNA: TGCAGTGCCGACGCGGGCCCCTATAATTCACCCCTCCACTTT. Translating gives CSADAGPYNSPLHF.

The chain joins TRBV10-2 to TRBJ1-1; no clear D. The V gene lost 6 bases and the J gene lost 1 base, with 6 bases spanning the gap. This CDR3 comprises 12 residues. Germline CDR1 is WSHSY and CDR2 is SAAADI. CDR3 region: CASRQTNTEAFF. In DNA form, the CDR3 reads TGCGCCAGCAGACAGACGAACACTGAAGCTTTCTTT.

This clonotype was counted ten times or more. The CDR3 sequence: CASSHSDYQETQYF. CDR3 sequence (DNA): TGTGCCAGCAGCCATTCTGACTACCAAGAGACCCAGTACTTC. This rearrangement joins TRBV14 to TRBJ2-5; D is ambiguous. This CDR3 region has 14 residues. Germline values: CDR1 SGHDN, CDR2 FVKESK. The germline V and J ends were trimmed by 3 bases and 0 bases, with 8 bases remaining between them.

V gene TRBV5-1 combines with J gene TRBJ1-6; 10 positions match TRBD1. The CDR3 consists of 14 residues. The trim removed 3 bases at V and 9 bases at J, leaving 3 bases unmatched. CDR1 is SGHRS and CDR2 is YFSETQ in the germline V gene. The CDR3 region has the DNA TGCGCCAGCAGCTCGGGACAGGGGATTTCACCCCTCCACTTT. Its translation: CASSSGQGISPLHF.

This clonotype was seen a handful of times. The chain couples TRBV7-3 to TRBJ1-2; D is ambiguous. CDR3 length equals 14 residues. With 4 bases removed from V and 7 bases from J, the gap between germline ends came to 16 bases. The germline V gene encodes CDR1 SGHTA and CDR2 FQGTGA. The CDR3 DNA is TGTGCCAGCAGCTCCGGCGGGGATTCTACTGGCTACACCTTC. The encoded protein is CASSSGGDSTGYTF. The full variable domain, with the rest looked up from reference TRBV7-3 and TRBJ1-2, is GAGVSQTPSNKVTEKGKYVELRCDPISGHTALYWYRQSLGQGPEFLIYFQGTGAADDSGLPNDRFFAVRPEGSVSTLKIQRTERGDSAVYLCASSSGGDSTGYTFGSGTRLTVV.

The chain employs TRBV11-2 and TRBJ1-4; 8 bases are shared with TRBD1. The junction had 1 base not matched to a gene; V was cut back by 6 bases and J by 1 base. This CDR3 comprises 14 residues. The V gene's germline CDR1 is SGHAT and CDR2 FQNNGV. This chain's CDR3 is CASRDRETNEKLFF. The CDR3, as DNA: TGTGCCAGCAGGGACAGGGAAACTAATGAAAAACTGTTTTTT.

The V gene is TRBV29-1, the J gene TRBJ2-1; TRBD2 agrees at 11 bases. With V trimmed by 8 bases and J by 8 bases, 8 bases remained unmatched. Germline V gene data show CDR1 as SQVTM and CDR2 as ANQGSEA. The CDR3 is 13 residues long. In DNA, the CDR3 is TGCAGCTTAATGACTAGCGGGAACGATGAGCAGTTCTTC. Amino acid sequence: CSLMTSGNDEQFF.

In regard to this clonotype: The junction and the germline gene differ at one end; a read error may be behind it. Written as DNA, the CDR3 is TGTGCCAGCAGTGATCCCGCAGCTAGCGGGAGAAACAATGAAGCTTTCTTT. Translation gives CASSDPAASGRNNEAFF. V is TRBV2 and J is TRBJ1-1, with D unresolved. Per germline, CDR1 SNHLY and CDR2 FYNNEI. The CDR3 consists of 17 residues.

V is TRBV9 and J is TRBJ2-5; D possibly matches TRBD1 or TRBD2 (5 bases each). V lost 4 bases and J 3 bases, leaving 13 bases between the germline ends. The CDR3 contains 14 residues. CDR1 is SGDLS and CDR2 is YYNGEE in the germline V gene. The CDR3 here is CASSQELGEETQYF. The CDR3 DNA follows: TGTGCCAGCAGCCAAGAACTGGGGGAAGAGACCCAGTACTTC.

The chain recombines TRBV27 with TRBJ2-2; possibly TRBD1 for D (5 bases). This CDR3 is built from 16 residues. Per the germline V gene, CDR1 is MNHEY and CDR2 is SMNVEV (reference sequence). V lost 0 bases to trimming and J lost 3 bases, with 11 bases between them. The CDR3, as DNA: TGTGCCAGCAGTTTATCGGTACAGGCTTACACCGGGGAGCTGTTTTTT. Residues: CASSLSVQAYTGELFF.

In this sample, this clonotype turned up many times. This chain joins TRBV7-8 and TRBJ1-6; D perhaps matches TRBD1 (5 bases). This CDR3 contains 14 residues. Per the germline V gene, CDR1 is SGHVS and CDR2 is FQNEAQ. With 0 bases removed from V and 14 bases from J, the gap between germline ends came to 14 bases. CDR3 protein: CASSLAGKGRALHF. CDR3 nucleotides: TGTGCCAGCAGCTTAGCTGGGAAGGGGCGAGCCCTCCACTTT.

The chain is built from TRBV20-1 and TRBJ2-7; D gene unclear. The CDR3 extends over 12 amino acids. The V and J ends lost 6 bases and 3 bases respectively, with 12 bases between them. Germline V gene lookup returns CDR1 DFQATT and CDR2 SNEGSKA (reference sequence). CDR3 nucleotide sequence: TGCAGTGCCAAGCATGGAGTCTACGAGCAGTACTTC. It encodes CSAKHGVYEQYF.

The CDR3 protein is CASSQDEDSGNTIYF. CDR3 bases: TGCGCCAGCAGCCAAGACGAAGACTCTGGAAACACCATATATTTT. This rearrangement joins TRBV4-3 to TRBJ1-3; no reliable D call. Germline V gene sequence: CDR1 LGHNA, CDR2 YSLEER. This CDR3 comprises 15 residues. V was trimmed by 0 bases and J by 0 bases, leaving 6 bases between them.

A word on this clonotype: Possible read error: a much larger clone is one base away. The V and J genes are TRBV7-8 and TRBJ1-3; tentative D call: TRBD1 (5 bases). V lost 5 bases, J lost 0 bases, and 11 bases lay in between. CDR1 SGHVS and CDR2 FQNEAQ come from the germline V gene. The CDR3 contains 15 residues. As DNA, the CDR3 is TGTGCCAGCAGCGAGGGACCCTACTCTGGAAACACCATATATTTT. It specifies CASSEGPYSGNTIYF.

This clonotype has a handful of counts. The chain has TRBV15 and TRBJ2-7, with TRBD1 matching over 7 bases. Trimming cost V 5 bases and J 4 bases; bases outside gene matches: 8. Germline V gives CDR1 LNHNV, CDR2 YYDKDF (reference sequence). The CDR3 consists of 14 residues. CDR3: CATSVTGVGYEQYF. CDR3 DNA sequence: TGTGCCACCAGCGTAACAGGGGTGGGGTACGAGCAGTACTTC.

This clonotype was observed many times. The chain has TRBV28 and TRBJ2-7; TRBD1 agrees at 8 bases. V shed 4 bases, J shed 6 bases, and the junction held 11 bases outside the gene matches. The length of the CDR3 is 15 residues. Per the germline V gene, CDR1 is MDHEN and CDR2 is SYDVKM. The CDR3 protein is CASSSPGQALREQYF. CDR3 sequence (DNA): TGTGCCAGCAGTTCACCGGGACAGGCTCTACGCGAGCAGTACTTC.

The rearrangement joins TRBV20-1 to TRBJ2-7; D possibly corresponds to TRBD1 (5 bases). This CDR3 region has 14 residues. The germline CDR1 and CDR2 sequences are DFQATT and SNEGSKA (reference sequence). Between the trimmed V and J ends, which lost 0 bases and 2 bases, there was a span of 11 bases. The CDR3 DNA follows: TGCAGTGCTAGAGATCGCCAGGGAACCTACGAGCAGTACTTC. This codes for CSARDRQGTYEQYF.

The chain employs TRBV2 and TRBJ1-2, with D tentatively TRBD1 (5 bases). The CDR3 extends over 12 amino acids. Deletions cut 9 bases from V and 12 bases from J, with 20 bases between. The germline gives CDR1 SNHLY, CDR2 FYNNEI. CDR3 loop: CASLGGTQSDTF. Here the CDR3 DNA reads TGTGCCAGTCTAGGCGGGACCCAAAGCGACACCTTC.

This clonotype was counted a few times. V is TRBV25-1 and J is TRBJ2-1; TRBD2 is a possible D gene (6 bases). From germline, CDR1 is MGHDK and CDR2 SYGVNS. This CDR3 has 14 amino acids. V shed 4 bases and J shed 2 bases, with 9 bases lying between them. CDR3 bases: TGTGCCAGCAGTGGTAGCGGCCCCTACAATGAGCAGTTCTTC. Encoded protein: CASSGSGPYNEQFF. Complete variable domain (other parts from reference TRBV25-1 and TRBJ2-1): EADIYQTPRYLVIGTGKKITLECSQTMGHDKMYWYQQDPGMELHLIHYSYGVNSTEKGDLSSESTVSRIRTEHFPLTLESARPSHTSQYLCASSGSGPYNEQFFGPGTRLTVL.

The rearrangement links TRBV9 to TRBJ2-1; the match to TRBD2 covers 11 bases. V shed 5 bases, J shed 10 bases, and the junction held 5 bases outside the gene matches. The CDR3 has 13 amino acids. CDR1 is SGDLS, CDR2 YYNGEE, per germline. The DNA for the CDR3 is TGTGCCAGCAGTTGGGGGACTAGCGGAGAGCAGTTCTTC. This sequence encodes CASSWGTSGEQFF.

This clonotype was seen many times. The chain couples TRBV27 to TRBJ2-7; 7 positions match TRBD2. The CDR3 runs 13 residues. Trimming removed 5 bases from V and 1 base from J; junction bases left unmatched: 2. Germline loops: CDR1 MNHEY, CDR2 SMNVEV (reference sequence). The DNA of the CDR3 is TGTGCCAGCAGTCCCGGGGGGTCCTACGAGCAGTACTTC. It specifies CASSPGGSYEQYF.

This clonotype has a count of ten or more. The V call is TRBV10-3, the J call TRBJ1-2; tentatively, D is TRBD1 (6 bases). V was pared by 4 bases and J by 3 bases, with 15 bases between. This CDR3 contains 15 residues. CDR1 and CDR2 from the germline V gene are ENHRY and SYGVKD. The CDR3 sequence: CAISVLQGAYYGYTF. CDR3 DNA sequence: TGTGCCATCAGTGTTTTACAGGGAGCTTACTATGGCTACACCTTC.

The V call is TRBV24-1, the J call TRBJ2-2, with TRBD2 matching 7 bases. V trimming: 5 bases; J trimming: 5 bases; junction bases outside the gene matches: 10. This CDR3 is 16 amino acids long. Germline V CDR1 and CDR2: KGHDR, SFDVKD. The CDR3 is CATSVGRGVRTGELFF. The CDR3 bases are TGTGCCACCAGTGTTGGGAGGGGAGTAAGGACCGGGGAGCTGTTTTTT.

This clonotype was seen a few times. This chain uses TRBV7-9 with TRBJ2-3; no clear D. Looked up from germline, CDR1 is SEHNR and CDR2 is FQNEAQ (reference sequence). V gave up 5 bases and J gave up 4 bases, with 13 bases separating them. This CDR3 is built from 14 residues. CDR3 sequence reads: CASSRDTVPDTQYF. CDR3 coding DNA: TGTGCCAGCAGCCGTGATACGGTCCCAGATACGCAGTATTTT.

The chain has TRBV24-1 and TRBJ2-3; D call uncertain. V lost 3 bases, J lost 4 bases, and 13 bases lay in between. This CDR3 has 15 residues. Germline V gene lookup returns CDR1 KGHDR and CDR2 SFDVKD. As DNA, the CDR3 is TGTGCCACCAGTGATAGTGTCTTAGGCGCAGATACGCAGTATTTT. This translates into CATSDSVLGADTQYF.

This clonotype occurred a few times. The gene calls are TRBV15 and TRBJ2-2, with D tentatively TRBD1 (5 bases). Trimming removed 3 bases from V and 0 bases from J, with 11 bases in between. Germline-derived CDR1 and CDR2 are LNHNV and YYDKDF (reference sequence). CDR3 size: 16 residues. The CDR3 DNA sequence: TGTGCCACCAGCAGGGTGGACACATCGAACACCGGGGAGCTGTTTTTT. Translation: CATSRVDTSNTGELFF.